In this sample, the clone carrying this T cell receptor (beta chain) turned up once. These data come from a study of blood T cell repertoires in COVID-19. Study-wide context: The analysed material was cDNA or gDNA that came from T cells, B-cell-depleted T cells, or PBMCs.

Original processing methods: Using reference gene primer amplification, nucleated cell counts were estimated. This table comes from immunoSEQ multiplex PCR, and its TCRdb copy is limited to in-frame clones, with some not included. V and J calls and clone size follow that table, whereas D and trimming were derived from the DNA. The sample carries under 75,000 clones, more than 75% recorded once. The sequence derives from a man aged 55 to 69 with acute or convalescent COVID-19. Sequencing was performed on peripheral blood.

This CDR3 is CASSKRGTGDHQPQHF. The CDR3 DNA reads TGTGCCAGTAGTAAGAGGGGGACAGGGGACCATCAGCCCCAGCATTTT. The chain joins TRBV19 to TRBJ1-5; 10 bases line up with TRBD1. The V gene end was trimmed by 4 bases and the J gene end by 5 bases; junction bases not matched to a gene: 8. CDR1 and CDR2 (germline): LNHDA, SQIVND (reference sequence). The CDR3 covers 16 residues.